A selection of T cell receptor beta chains follows, all from one sample in a study of OX40 agonist ivuxolimab in advanced cancers. Method: immunoSEQ multiplex PCR; TCRdb's copy keeps in-frame clones and lacks some. Found here are 35,000 to 45,000 clones, 80% to 95% of them singletons; the top ten hold 15%. The starting material was CD4+ or CD8+ T cells sorted from blood, obtained in a trial of the OX40 agonist ivuxolimab. These receptors all stem from an adult with an advanced solid tumor such as melanoma, head and neck, liver or kidney cancer. Each CDR3 is given with its conserved first and last residue. Each record gives: clone size, J gene, D gene, V gene, CDR3 protein, CDR3 DNA. A D gene is named only where the DNA matches it firmly. Some rows have no size entry. The others give once, few or many, or a class for an expanded clone.

- | TRBJ2-7 | TRBD2 | TRBV19 | CASSMGLASEQYF | TGTGCCAGTAGTATGGGACTAGCCTCCGAGCAGTACTTC
- | TRBJ2-7 | - | TRBV30 | CAWSDSNPYEQYF | TGTGCCTGGAGTGACAGCAACCCCTACGAGCAGTACTTC
- | TRBJ2-7 | - | TRBV4-2 | CASSQEGTVSSYEQYF | TGTGCCAGCAGCCAGGAAGGGACCGTCAGCTCCTACGAGCAGTACTTC
- | TRBJ2-1 | - | TRBV27 | CASSLLDSSYNEQFF | TGTGCCAGCAGTTTATTAGACAGCTCCTACAATGAGCAGTTCTTC
- | TRBJ2-7 | - | TRBV5-4 | CASSPARGEQYF | TGTGCCAGCAGCCCGGCTCGGGGAGAGCAGTACTTC
- | TRBJ1-2 | - | TRBV20-1 | CSAKTDSGYTF | TGCAGTGCTAAGACGGACAGTGGCTACACCTTC
- | TRBJ1-5 | TRBD1 | TRBV28 | CASSSQGTYSNQPQHF | TGTGCCAGCAGTTCACAGGGGACTTATAGCAATCAGCCCCAGCATTTT
once | TRBJ2-7 | - | TRBV4-1 | CASSQELGGSYEQYF | TGCGCCAGCAGCCAAGAGTTAGGGGGCTCCTACGAGCAGTACTTC
once | TRBJ2-7 | TRBD2 | TRBV5-4 | CASSPGLAEGEQYF | TGTGCCAGCAGCCCCGGACTAGCGGAAGGCGAGCAGTACTTC
- | TRBJ1-2 | - | TRBV30 | CAWSVNSDAGYTF | TGTGCCTGGAGTGTAAACAGTGATGCTGGCTACACCTTC
- | TRBJ2-2 | - | TRBV7-2 | CASSFRGAGELFF | TGTGCCAGCAGCTTCAGGGGGGCCGGGGAGCTGTTTTTT
- | TRBJ2-1 | TRBD2 | TRBV4-2 | CASSQPLLPLAGQGYEQFF | TGTGCCAGCAGCCAACCCCTTCTCCCACTAGCGGGACAAGGGTATGAGCAGTTCTTC
- | TRBJ2-7 | - | TRBV7-6 | CASSSGPTYEQYF | TGTGCCAGCAGCTCCGGCCCAACCTACGAGCAGTACTTC
once | TRBJ2-2 | - | TRBV7-9 | CANTPHGGELFF | TGTGCCAACACTCCACATGGCGGGGAGCTGTTTTTT
- | TRBJ1-1 | - | TRBV5-1 | CASRSGIMAFF | TGCGCCAGCAGGTCAGGGATAATGGCTTTCTTT
once | TRBJ2-1 | TRBD2 | TRBV4-1 | CASSQVKEREGNEQFF | TGCGCCAGCAGCCAAGTAAAGGAGCGGGAGGGCAATGAGCAGTTCTTC
- | TRBJ2-5 | - | TRBV27 | CASSLGETQYF | TGTGCCAGCAGTTTAGGAGAGACCCAGTACTTC
few | TRBJ2-2 | TRBD2 | TRBV5-6 | CASSLPSGRVTGELFF | TGTGCCAGCAGCCTGCCTAGCGGGAGGGTCACCGGGGAGCTGTTTTTT
- | TRBJ2-1 | - | TRBV5-5 | CASSPDSNEQFF | TGTGCCAGCAGCCCGGACTCCAATGAGCAGTTCTTC
- | TRBJ2-1 | - | TRBV19 | CASSMGQAFDEQFF | TGTGCCAGTAGTATGGGTCAGGCATTCGATGAGCAGTTCTTC